This T cell receptor beta chain came from a study of regulatory T cells in long-lasting Graves disease. Both iRepertoire HTBI primers and Arm-PCR of CDR3 regions were used to build the TCR beta libraries. TCRdb passed the multiplex PCR reads through MiXCR, listing each CDR3 protein once. Of under 700,000 distinct CDR3 sequences in the sample, 15% to 20% are singletons; the top ten hold around 25%. CDR1 is SGHTA, CDR2 FQGTGA, per germline. CDR3 length: 14 residues. Trimming stripped 5 bases from V and 3 bases from J, with 13 bases between. The time point was: newly diagnosed GD, antithyroid drugs for less than 3 months. PBMC RNA served as the TCR library source. This clonotype was seen many times. Its antigen is as yet unknown. Findings and limits, study-wide: Analyses excluded thyroid tissue, covering peripheral blood alone.

The sample was also linked to a second study, of T cells in Graves' hyperthyroidism and ophthalmopathy. This second report adds: TCR CDR3 underwent first-round RT-PCR with the HTBI primer set. The model forecast ophthalmopathy, anticipating it by a median about 7 months before onset.

This receptor was identified in a middle-aged woman with Graves disease. The chain links TRBV7-3 to TRBJ1-1; D not resolved. The sequencing here drew on peripheral blood mononuclear cells (PBMCs), taken at new diagnosis, from a patient treated with antithyroid drugs. In nucleotides, the CDR3 is TGTGCCAGCAGCCCGACAAGGGTTGACACTGAAGCTTTCTTT. It translates to CASSPTRVDTEAFF.